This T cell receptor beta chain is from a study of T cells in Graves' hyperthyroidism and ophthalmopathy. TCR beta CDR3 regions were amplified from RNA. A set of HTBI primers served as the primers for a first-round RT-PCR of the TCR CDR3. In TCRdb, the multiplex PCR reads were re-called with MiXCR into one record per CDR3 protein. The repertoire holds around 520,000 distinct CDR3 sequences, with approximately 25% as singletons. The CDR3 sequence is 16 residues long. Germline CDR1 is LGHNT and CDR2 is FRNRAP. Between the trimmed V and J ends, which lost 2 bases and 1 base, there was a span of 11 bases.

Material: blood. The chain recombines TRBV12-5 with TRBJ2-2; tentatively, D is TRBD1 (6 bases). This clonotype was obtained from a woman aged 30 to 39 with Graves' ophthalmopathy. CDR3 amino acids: CASGLIGTRNTGELFF. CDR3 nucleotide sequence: TGTGCTAGTGGTTTGATCGGGACAAGGAACACCGGGGAGCTGTTTTTT.